This passage covers 4 T cell receptor beta chains from one sample sequenced in a study of prognosis after radiotherapy for stage I lung cancer (dated by TCRdb to the early 2020s). Sequencing used an Illumina HiSeq 3000. Two rounds of multiplex PCR on genomic DNA were used to amplify the TCR beta CDR3 region. In the first PCR round, primers specific to each TRBV and TRBJ gene were used, and the primer sequences were filed in Chinese patent CN105087789A. Starting from the raw public reads, TCRdb applied fastp trimming at Q25, assembled clones with MiXCR and retained in-frame beta chains. Rows with one shared CDR3 protein collapse into an entry with the most common genes and DNA. The sample table lists about 27,000 distinct CDR3 sequences, around 45% of them with a count of one. Jointly, the top ten make up just under 15% of the sample. Sequencing used PBMCs, obtained before or after stereotactic body radiation therapy (not recorded which). Source of these receptors: a donor over 45 with non-small cell lung cancer.

The sample holds many counts of this clonotype. The rearrangement links TRBV3-1 to TRBJ2-3, with 8 bases identical to TRBD2. V lost 4 bases and J lost 0; bases outside the gene matches: 3. The germline CDR1 and CDR2 sequences are LGHDT and YNNKEL (reference sequence). This CDR3 has 15 residues. The CDR3 sequence is CASSLTGGSTDTQYF. As DNA, the CDR3 is TGTGCCAGCAGCCTTACGGGGGGGAGCACAGATACGCAGTATTTT.

This clonotype has ten or more counts. The rearrangement uses TRBV9 and TRBJ2-2; 16 nucleotides line up with TRBD2. This CDR3 is built from 20 residues. Germline CDR1 SGDLS, CDR2 YYNGEE. V shed 4 bases and J 4 bases; nucleotides not matched to a gene: 13. CDR3 region: CASSPEGGLAGGRFTGELFF. The CDR3 nucleotides read TGTGCCAGCAGCCCAGAGGGGGGACTAGCGGGGGGGAGGTTCACCGGGGAGCTGTTTTTT.

This clonotype was counted a single time. V and J are TRBV6-1 and TRBJ1-5; no clear D. V lost 6 bases to trimming and J lost 4 bases, with 10 bases between them. The CDR3 length is 13 residues. From germline, CDR1 is MNHNS and CDR2 SASEGT. The CDR3, as DNA: TGTGCCAGCAGAGCCTATAGAAATCAGCCCCAGCATTTT. It codes for CASRAYRNQPQHF.

This clonotype has at least ten counts. The CDR3 end shows no conserved phenylalanine or tryptophan, and so a read error is likely. The chain employs TRBV6-2 or TRBV6-3 and TRBJ2-1; the D gene could be TRBD1 or TRBD2 (6 bases each). The V gene lost 5 bases and the J gene lost 7 bases, with 18 bases spanning the gap. CDR1 is MNHEY and CDR2 is SVGEGT in the germline V gene. CDR3 length: 15 residues. CDR3 sequence: CASSPRGQVANEQFL. The CDR3 nucleotides read TGTGCCAGCAGTCCCCGGGGGCAGGTTGCTAATGAGCAGTTCCTC.